The clone carrying this TCR beta chain was counted once. Its specificity is not known. The sample comes from a study of lymphopenia after photon versus proton radiotherapy. Study findings and constraints: Post-nadir TCR diversity decline inversely tracked overall survival among those who died. Proton therapy kept repertoires fairly stable, unlike photons, which gained effector/memory cells.

Only in-frame clones appear in the TCRdb table, and some are missing; sequencing was by immunoSEQ multiplex PCR. The sample lists around 30,000 clones; 89% were seen once. Germline V CDR1 and CDR2: MNHEY, SVGAGI. The CDR3 loop spans 15 amino acids. Between the trimmed V and J ends, which lost 4 bases and 0 bases, there was a span of 13 bases. V gene TRBV6-5 combines with J gene TRBJ2-7; TRBD1 is a possible D gene (5 bases). The sample here was peripheral blood, taken from a patient treated with proton-based radiotherapy. The clonotype comes from a woman aged 70-85 years with pancreatic cancer. Some clones in this sample may be carry-over from other donors' samples. This CDR3 reads CASSSLAGRSYEQYF. CDR3 nucleotides: TGTGCCAGCAGTTCTCTGGCAGGGCGCTCCTACGAGCAGTACTTC.